This TCR beta chain was profiled in a study of Ad26.COV2.S vaccination and SARS-CoV-2 variants. CDR1 SGDLS and CDR2 YYNGEE come from the germline V gene. The CDR3 loop spans 14 amino acids. V was clipped by 3 bases and J by 4 bases, with 13 bases between them. The protocol was immunoSEQ multiplex PCR, while the TCRdb copy is restricted to in-frame clones and leaves out a portion. The data show about 320,000 clones, 70% to 90% seen once. The treatment denotes: 15 to 20 received Ad26.COV2.S at low or high dose, single or two shots; 5 received placebo; per-sample allocation not given. Collection of the samples took place on day 63 after the first injection of vaccine or placebo. As for this clone: Its specificity is not known.

Study outcomes and limitations: Whether participants received vaccine or placebo, their non-spike TCR breadth was similar.

Sequenced material: peripheral blood, taken in a trial of Ad26.COV2.S vaccine versus placebo. The rearrangement uses TRBV9 and TRBJ1-2, with a weak D call TRBD1 (5 bases). This TCR derives from a person between 18 and 65 years old who received the Ad26.COV2.S COVID-19 vaccine or a placebo. CDR3 protein: CASSEVDSSYGYTF. The CDR3 bases are TGTGCCAGCAGCGAGGTCGACAGTAGCTATGGCTACACCTTC.